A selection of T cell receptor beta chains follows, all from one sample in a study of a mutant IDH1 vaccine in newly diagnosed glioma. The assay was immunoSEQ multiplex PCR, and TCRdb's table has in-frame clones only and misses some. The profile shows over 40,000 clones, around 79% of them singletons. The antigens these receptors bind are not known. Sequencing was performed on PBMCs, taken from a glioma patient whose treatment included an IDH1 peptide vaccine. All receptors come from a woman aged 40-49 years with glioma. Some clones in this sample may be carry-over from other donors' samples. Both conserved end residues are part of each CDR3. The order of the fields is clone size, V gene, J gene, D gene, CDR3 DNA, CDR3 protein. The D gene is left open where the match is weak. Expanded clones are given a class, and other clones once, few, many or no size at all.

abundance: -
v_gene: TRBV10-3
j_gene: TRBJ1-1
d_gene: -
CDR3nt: TGTGCCAGCAGCGAGACGACAGACCACACTGAAGCTTTCTTT
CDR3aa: CASSETTDHTEAFF

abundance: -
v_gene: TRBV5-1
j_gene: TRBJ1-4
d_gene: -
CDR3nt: TGCGCCAGCAGCTTCGCGACAACTAATGAAAAACTGTTTTTT
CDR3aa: CASSFATTNEKLFF

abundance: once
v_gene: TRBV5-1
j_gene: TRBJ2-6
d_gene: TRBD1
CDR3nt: TGCGCCAGCAGCTTGACAGGGGGGTACTCTGGGGCCAACGTCCTGACTTTC
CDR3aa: CASSLTGGYSGANVLTF

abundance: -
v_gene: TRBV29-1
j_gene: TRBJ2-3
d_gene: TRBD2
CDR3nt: TGCAGCGTTGAGGCTAGCGGGAAGGATACGCAGTATTTT
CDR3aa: CSVEASGKDTQYF

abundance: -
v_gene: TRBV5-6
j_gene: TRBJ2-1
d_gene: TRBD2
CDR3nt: TGTGCCAGCAGACCGACTAGCGGGAACTACAATGAGCAGTTCTTC
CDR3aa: CASRPTSGNYNEQFF

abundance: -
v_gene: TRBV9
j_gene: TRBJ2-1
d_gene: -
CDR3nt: TGTGCCAGCAGCGTGGAAGGAAGCCCCCCCAATGAGCAGTTCTTC
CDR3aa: CASSVEGSPPNEQFF

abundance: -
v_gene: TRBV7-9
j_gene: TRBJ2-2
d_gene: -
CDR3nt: TGTGCCAGCCCGGACGCCCCGGGGGGCTCTTCGAACACCGGGGAGCTGTTTTTT
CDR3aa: CASPDAPGGSSNTGELFF

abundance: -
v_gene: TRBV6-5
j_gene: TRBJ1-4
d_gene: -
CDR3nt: TGTGCCAGCAGCCGCCGGGGGGAAAAACTGTTTTTT
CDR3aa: CASSRRGEKLFF

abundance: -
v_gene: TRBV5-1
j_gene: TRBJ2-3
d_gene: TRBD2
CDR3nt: TGCGCCAGCAGCCGCCCCGGGACTAGCGGGAGCACAGATACGCAGTATTTT
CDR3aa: CASSRPGTSGSTDTQYF

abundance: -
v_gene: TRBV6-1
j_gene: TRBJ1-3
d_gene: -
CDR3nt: TGTGCCACCACCCCCAACTACTCTGGAAACACCATATATTTT
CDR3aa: CATTPNYSGNTIYF

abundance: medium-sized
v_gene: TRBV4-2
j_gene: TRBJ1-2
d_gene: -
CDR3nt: TGTGCCAGCAGCCCCAGCGGGGGCAGGGATGACTACACCTTC
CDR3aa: CASSPSGGRDDYTF

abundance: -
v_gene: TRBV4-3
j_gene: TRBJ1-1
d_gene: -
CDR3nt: TGCGCCAGCAGCCAAGACAGGAGGAGCACTGAAGCTTTCTTT
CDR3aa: CASSQDRRSTEAFF

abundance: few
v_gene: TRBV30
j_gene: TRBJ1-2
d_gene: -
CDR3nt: TGTGCCTGGAGTGGGTCCCCAAACTATGGCTACACCTTC
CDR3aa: CAWSGSPNYGYTF

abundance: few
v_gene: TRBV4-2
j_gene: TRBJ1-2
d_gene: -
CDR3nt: TGTGCCAGCAGCCTCAAGGGAAGGGACACACTACGTTACTTC
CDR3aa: CASSLKGRDTLRYF

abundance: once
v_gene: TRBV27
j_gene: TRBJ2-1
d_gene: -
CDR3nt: TGTGCCAGCAGTGACAGTCTCTCCTACAATGAGCAGTTCTTC
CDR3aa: CASSDSLSYNEQFF

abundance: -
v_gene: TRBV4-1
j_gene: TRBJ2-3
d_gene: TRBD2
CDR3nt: TGCGCCAGCAGCTATAGGACTAGCGGGAGTGTCACAGATACGCAGTATTTT
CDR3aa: CASSYRTSGSVTDTQYF

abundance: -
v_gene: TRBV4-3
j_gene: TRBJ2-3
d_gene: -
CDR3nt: TGCGCCAGCAGCCAAGAACCTTACACAGATACGCAGTATTTT
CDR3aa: CASSQEPYTDTQYF

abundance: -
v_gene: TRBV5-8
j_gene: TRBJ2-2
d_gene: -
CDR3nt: TGTGCCAGCAGCTTGAAGTTGGGATTGCCCGGGGAGCTGTTTTTT
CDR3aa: CASSLKLGLPGELFF

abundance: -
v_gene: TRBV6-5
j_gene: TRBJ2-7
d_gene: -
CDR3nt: TGTGCCAGCAGCCCACGACGAGGTTCGATCGAGCAGTACTTC
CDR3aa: CASSPRRGSIEQYF